The 8 T cell receptor beta chains below were found in one sample sequenced in a study of molecular identifiers for immune sequencing clone quantification. Via MiXCR, TCRdb re-called the PCR reads, giving one row per CDR3 protein. The sample yields about half a million distinct CDR3 sequences, 20% to 25% seen once. The source material was naive CD8+ T cells from blood, with Jurkat cell RNA spiked in. Subset given: FACS-sorted CD8+CD4-CCR7+CD45RA+ naive T cells. All receptors derive from a human donor in good health. Some libraries in this study had Jurkat cell RNA spiked in.

This clonotype was recorded at least ten times. The rearrangement joins TRBV29-1 to TRBJ2-3; the match to TRBD2 covers 7 bases. The germline gives CDR1 SQVTM, CDR2 ANQGSEA. Losses at the gene ends were 6 bases for V and 3 bases for J; bases not matched to a gene: 12. This CDR3 region has 15 residues. The CDR3 here is CSVIRRGGSTDTQYF. The CDR3 bases are TGCAGCGTAATTCGACGCGGCGGGAGTACAGATACGCAGTATTTT.

Details on this clonotype: Just one base apart from a much larger clone, this may be a read error. The chain employs TRBV5-3 and TRBJ2-7; no definite D call. TRBV5-3 is an ORF for which the function is uncertain. CDR3 size: 13 residues. CDR3 DNA sequence: TGTGTCAGCAGCCTGACTGACCCCTACGAGCAGTACTTC. This codes for CVSSLTDPYEQYF.

This chain uses TRBV4-3 with TRBJ1-1, with D perhaps TRBD1 (5 bases). The CDR3 consists of 17 residues. Trimming left V 0 bases short and J 3 bases short, with 17 bases between. Germline-derived CDR1 and CDR2 are LGHNA and YSLEER. CDR3 residues: CASSQDLGSGADTEAFF. The CDR3 DNA follows: TGCGCCAGCAGCCAAGATCTAGGGTCTGGGGCGGACACTGAAGCTTTCTTT.

This CDR3 is CASSQGLAGSSSTDTQYF. In DNA, the CDR3 is TGCGCCAGCAGCCAAGGACTAGCGGGAAGCTCTAGCACAGATACGCAGTATTTT. The chain links TRBV4-3 to TRBJ2-3; 11 positions match TRBD2. After removal of 1 base from V and 0 bases from J, the junction contained 6 bases not matched to a gene. Germline CDR1 is LGHNA and CDR2 is YSLEER. The CDR3 sequence is 18 residues long.

This clonotype was observed at least ten times. The chain has TRBV6-2 or TRBV6-3 and TRBJ2-6; TRBD1 matches at 11 bases. The V segment lost 6 bases and the J segment 2 bases; nucleotides outside the gene matches: 6. The germline V gene has CDR1 MNHEY and CDR2 SVGEGT. The CDR3 spans 17 residues. CDR3 bases: TGTGCCAGCAGACAGGACAGGGGGCTAGCTGGGGCCAACGTCCTGACTTTC. Encoded protein: CASRQDRGLAGANVLTF.

This clonotype was counted at least ten times. The chain has TRBV6-2 or TRBV6-3 and TRBJ1-1, with D possibly matching TRBD1 (5 bases). In germline, CDR1 is MNHEY, CDR2 SVGEGT. V lost 6 bases to trimming and J lost 4 bases, with 12 bases between them. CDR3 length equals 13 residues. The CDR3 sequence: CASSQGRVTEAFF. CDR3 nucleotides: TGTGCCAGCAGCCAGGGTCGCGTCACTGAAGCTTTCTTT.

As to this clonotype: At one of its ends the junction is not consistent with the germline gene, which may arise from a read error. V is TRBV5-6 and J is TRBJ1-2; 10 bases are shared with TRBD1. The CDR3 is 15 residues long. From germline, CDR1 is SGHDT and CDR2 YYEEEE. The CDR3 reads CVSSPGTGDGYGYTF. The CDR3 DNA is TGTGTCAGCAGCCCCGGGACAGGGGACGGCTATGGCTACACCTTC.

CDR3 DNA: TGCAGCGACCGGGACAGAGACTACGAGCAGTACTTC. This sequence encodes CSDRDRDYEQYF. The rearrangement uses TRBV29-1 and TRBJ2-7; TRBD1 matches at 7 bases. Germline V gene sequence: CDR1 SQVTM, CDR2 ANQGSEA. This CDR3 is built from 12 residues. J gave up 3 bases and V 7 bases, and 6 bases lay outside the gene matches.